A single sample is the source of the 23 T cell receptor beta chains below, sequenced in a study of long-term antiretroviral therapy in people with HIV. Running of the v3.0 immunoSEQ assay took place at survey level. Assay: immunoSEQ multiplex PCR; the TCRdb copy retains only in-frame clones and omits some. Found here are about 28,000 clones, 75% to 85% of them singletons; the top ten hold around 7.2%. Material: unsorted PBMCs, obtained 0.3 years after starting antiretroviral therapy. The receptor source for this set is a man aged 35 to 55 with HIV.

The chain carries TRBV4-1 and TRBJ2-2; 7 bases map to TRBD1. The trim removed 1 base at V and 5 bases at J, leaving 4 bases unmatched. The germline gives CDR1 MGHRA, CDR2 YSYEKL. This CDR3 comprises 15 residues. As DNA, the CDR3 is TGCGCCAGCAGCCAAGGTGACAGGGTAACCGGGGAGCTGTTTTTT. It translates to CASSQGDRVTGELFF.

The CDR3 nucleotides are TGTGCCAGCAGTGAAATTAGGCAGTACAATGAGCAGTTCTTC. Amino acids: CASSEIRQYNEQFF. The V and J genes are TRBV2 and TRBJ2-1; D unresolved. Trimming took off 2 bases at V and 4 bases at J, with 9 bases between the two ends. Germline CDR1 is SNHLY and CDR2 is FYNNEI. This CDR3 spans 14 amino acids.

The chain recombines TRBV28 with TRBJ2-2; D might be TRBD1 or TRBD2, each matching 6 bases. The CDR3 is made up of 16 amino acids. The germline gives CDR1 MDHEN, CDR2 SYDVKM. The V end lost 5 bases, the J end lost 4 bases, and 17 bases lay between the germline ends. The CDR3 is CASSEFGRGGTGELFF. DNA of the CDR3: TGTGCCAGCAGTGAGTTCGGCAGGGGAGGCACCGGGGAGCTGTTTTTT.

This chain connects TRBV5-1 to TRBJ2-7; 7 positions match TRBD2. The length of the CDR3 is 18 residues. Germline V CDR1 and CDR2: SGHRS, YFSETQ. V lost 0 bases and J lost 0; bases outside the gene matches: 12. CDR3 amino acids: CASSLGSNREADSYEQYF. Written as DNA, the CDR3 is TGCGCCAGCAGCTTGGGGTCGAATCGGGAGGCAGACTCCTACGAGCAGTACTTC.

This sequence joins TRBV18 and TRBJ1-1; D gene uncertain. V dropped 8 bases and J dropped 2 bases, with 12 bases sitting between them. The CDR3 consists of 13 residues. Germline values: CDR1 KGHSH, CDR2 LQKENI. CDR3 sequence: CASTGQANTEAFF. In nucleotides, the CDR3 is TGTGCCAGCACCGGGCAGGCCAACACTGAAGCTTTCTTT.

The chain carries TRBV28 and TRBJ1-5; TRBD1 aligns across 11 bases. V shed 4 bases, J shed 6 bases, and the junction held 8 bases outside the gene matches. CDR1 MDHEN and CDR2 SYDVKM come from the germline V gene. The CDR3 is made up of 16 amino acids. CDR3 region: CASSSLRTGGTQPQHF. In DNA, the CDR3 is TGTGCCAGCAGTTCTCTACGGACAGGGGGCACTCAGCCCCAGCATTTT.

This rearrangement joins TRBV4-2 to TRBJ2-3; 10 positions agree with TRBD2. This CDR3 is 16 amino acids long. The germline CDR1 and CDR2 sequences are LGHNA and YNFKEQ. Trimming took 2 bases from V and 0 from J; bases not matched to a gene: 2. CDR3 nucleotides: TGTGCCAGCAGCCAACAGCGGGGGGGTAGCACAGATACGCAGTATTTT. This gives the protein CASSQQRGGSTDTQYF.

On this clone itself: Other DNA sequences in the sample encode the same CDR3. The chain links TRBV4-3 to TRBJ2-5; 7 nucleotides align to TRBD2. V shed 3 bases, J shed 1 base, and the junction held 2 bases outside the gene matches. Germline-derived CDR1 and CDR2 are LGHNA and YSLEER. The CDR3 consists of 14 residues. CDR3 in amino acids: CASSQGGSQETQYF. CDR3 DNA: TGCGCCAGCAGCCAGGGAGGGAGCCAAGAGACCCAGTACTTC.

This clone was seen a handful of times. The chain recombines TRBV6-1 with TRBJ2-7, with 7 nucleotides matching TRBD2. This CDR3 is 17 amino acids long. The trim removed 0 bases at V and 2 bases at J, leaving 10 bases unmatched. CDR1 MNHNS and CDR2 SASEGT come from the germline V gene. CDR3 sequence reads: CASSEAPASGSAYEQYF. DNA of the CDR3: TGTGCCAGCAGTGAAGCCCCAGCTAGCGGCTCAGCCTACGAGCAGTACTTC.

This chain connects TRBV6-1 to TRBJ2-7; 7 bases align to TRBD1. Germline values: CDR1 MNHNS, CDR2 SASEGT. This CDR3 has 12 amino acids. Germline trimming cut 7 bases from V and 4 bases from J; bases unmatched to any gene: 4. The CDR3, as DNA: TGTGCCAGCAACGCACAGGGGTACGAGCAGTACTTC. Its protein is CASNAQGYEQYF.

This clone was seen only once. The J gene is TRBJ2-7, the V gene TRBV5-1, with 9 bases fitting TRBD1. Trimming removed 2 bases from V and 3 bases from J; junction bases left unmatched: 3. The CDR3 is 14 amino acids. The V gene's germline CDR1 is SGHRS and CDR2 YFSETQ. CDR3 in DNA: TGCGCCAGCAGCTTCCGGGACAGGGTCTACGAGCAGTACTTC. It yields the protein CASSFRDRVYEQYF.

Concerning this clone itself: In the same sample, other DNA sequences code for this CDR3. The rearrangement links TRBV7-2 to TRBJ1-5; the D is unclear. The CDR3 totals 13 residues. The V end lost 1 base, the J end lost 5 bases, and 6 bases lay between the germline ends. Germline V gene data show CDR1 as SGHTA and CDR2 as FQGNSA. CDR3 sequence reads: CASSLGSHQPQHF. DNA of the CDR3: TGTGCCAGCAGCTTAGGGAGCCATCAGCCCCAGCATTTT. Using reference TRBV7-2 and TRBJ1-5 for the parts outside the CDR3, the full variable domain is GAGVSQSPSNKVTEKGKDVELRCDPISGHTALYWYRQSLGQGLEFLIYFQGNSAPDKSGLPSDRFSAERTGGSVSTLTIQRTQQEDSAVYLCASSLGSHQPQHFGDGTRLSIL.

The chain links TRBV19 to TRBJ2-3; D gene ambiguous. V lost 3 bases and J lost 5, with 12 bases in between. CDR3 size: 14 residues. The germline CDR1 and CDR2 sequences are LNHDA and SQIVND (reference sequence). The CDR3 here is CASSMKARQDTQYF. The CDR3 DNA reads TGTGCCAGTAGTATGAAGGCCCGGCAAGATACGCAGTATTTT.

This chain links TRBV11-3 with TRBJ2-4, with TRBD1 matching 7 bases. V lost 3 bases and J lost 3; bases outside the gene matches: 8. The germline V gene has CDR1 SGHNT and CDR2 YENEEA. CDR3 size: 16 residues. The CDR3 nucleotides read TGTGCCAGCAGCTTCCCCCGCCGGGACAGCAAAAACATTCAGTACTTC. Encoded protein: CASSFPRRDSKNIQYF.

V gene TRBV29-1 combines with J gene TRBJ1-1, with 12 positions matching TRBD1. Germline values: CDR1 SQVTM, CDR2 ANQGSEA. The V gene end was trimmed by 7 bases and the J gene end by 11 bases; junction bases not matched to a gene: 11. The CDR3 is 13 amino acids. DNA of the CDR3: TGCAGCGACGTGGGACAGGGGGCGACCCATGCTTTCTTT. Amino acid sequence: CSDVGQGATHAFF. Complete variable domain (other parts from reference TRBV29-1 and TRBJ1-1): SAVISQKPSRDICQRGTSLTIQCQVDSQVTMMFWYRQQPGQSLTLIATANQGSEATYESGFVIDKFPISRPNLTFSTLTVSNMSPEDSSIYLCSDVGQGATHAFFGQGTRLTVV.

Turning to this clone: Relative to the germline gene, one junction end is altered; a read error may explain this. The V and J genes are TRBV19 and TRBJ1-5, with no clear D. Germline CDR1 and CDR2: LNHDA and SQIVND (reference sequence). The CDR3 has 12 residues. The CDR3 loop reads CASSISDQPQHF. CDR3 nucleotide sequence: TGTGCCAGTAGTATTAGCGATCAGCCCCAGCATTTT.

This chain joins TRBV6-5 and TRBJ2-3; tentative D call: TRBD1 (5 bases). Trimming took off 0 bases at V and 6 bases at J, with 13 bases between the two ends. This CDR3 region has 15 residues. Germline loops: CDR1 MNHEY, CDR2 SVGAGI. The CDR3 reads CASSYSLATEDTQYF. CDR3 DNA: TGTGCCAGCAGTTACTCCTTGGCGACAGAGGATACGCAGTATTTT.

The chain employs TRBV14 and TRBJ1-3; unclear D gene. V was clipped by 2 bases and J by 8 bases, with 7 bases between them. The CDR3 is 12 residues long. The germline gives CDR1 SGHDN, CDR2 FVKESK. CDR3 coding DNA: TGTGCCAGCAGCCAACTTGGGTACACCATATATTTT. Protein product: CASSQLGYTIYF.

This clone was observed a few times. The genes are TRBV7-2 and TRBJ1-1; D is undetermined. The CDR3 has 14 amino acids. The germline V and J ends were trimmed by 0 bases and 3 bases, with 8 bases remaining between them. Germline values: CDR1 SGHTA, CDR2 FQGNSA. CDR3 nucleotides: TGTGCCAGCAGCTTAGCCGGGCCCCACACTGAAGCTTTCTTT. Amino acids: CASSLAGPHTEAFF.

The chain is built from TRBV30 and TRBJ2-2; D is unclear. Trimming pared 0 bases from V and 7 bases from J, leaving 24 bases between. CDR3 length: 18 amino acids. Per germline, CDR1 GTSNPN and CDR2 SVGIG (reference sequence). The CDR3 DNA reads TGTGCCTGGAGTGTACGGTGGTATGGCGGTAAATTTCACGGGGAGCTGTTTTTT. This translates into CAWSVRWYGGKFHGELFF.

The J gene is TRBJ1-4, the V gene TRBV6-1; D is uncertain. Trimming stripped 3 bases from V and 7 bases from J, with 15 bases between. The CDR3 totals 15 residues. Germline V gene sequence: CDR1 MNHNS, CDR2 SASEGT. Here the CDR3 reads CASSDRSGMSEKLFF. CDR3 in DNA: TGTGCCAGCAGTGACAGGTCGGGCATGAGTGAAAAACTGTTTTTT.

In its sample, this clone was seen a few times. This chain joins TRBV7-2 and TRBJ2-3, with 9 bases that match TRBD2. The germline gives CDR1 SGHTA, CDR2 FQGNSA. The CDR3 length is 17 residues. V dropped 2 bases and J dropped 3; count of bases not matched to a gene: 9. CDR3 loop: CASSLYGAGGTTDTQYF. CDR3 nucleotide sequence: TGTGCCAGCAGCTTATACGGGGCGGGAGGGACTACAGATACGCAGTATTTT.

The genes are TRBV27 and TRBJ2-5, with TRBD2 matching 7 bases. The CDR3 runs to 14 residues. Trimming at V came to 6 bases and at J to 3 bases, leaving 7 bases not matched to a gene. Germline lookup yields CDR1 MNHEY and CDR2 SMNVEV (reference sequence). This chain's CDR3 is CASSRVGGEETQYF. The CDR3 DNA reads TGTGCCAGCAGCCGCGTGGGGGGGGAAGAGACCCAGTACTTC.